This paragraph covers one T cell receptor beta chain sequence. This sample was taken from a study of blood T cell repertoires in COVID-19. About the study: COVID-19 samples from acute and convalescent phases originated in the United States, Italy and Spain.

The authors' processing: Amplification with reference gene primers provided the estimates of nucleated cell counts. Repertoires were generated with immunoSEQ multiplex PCR, while TCRdb's copy carries only in-frame clones and drops some. The D gene and trimming were derived from the DNA, and the V and J assignments and clone size from that table. This table has 85,000 to 95,000 clones, 75% to 90% appearing once. Looked up from germline, CDR1 is LGHDT and CDR2 is YNNKEL (reference sequence). V shed 5 bases and J shed 5 bases, with 8 bases lying between them. The CDR3 is 12 amino acids. This receptor was taken from a woman aged 80 or over with acute or convalescent COVID-19. The chain recombines TRBV3-1 (or the pseudogene TRBV3-2) with TRBJ2-3; maybe TRBD1 (5 bases). The sequencing input was peripheral blood. CDR3 loop: CASSFQGDTQYF. CDR3 bases: TGTGCCAGCAGCTTTCAGGGAGATACGCAGTATTTT.